The rows below give T cell receptor beta chains drawn from one sample of a study of identical twins. TCRdb redid the calling of the 5' RACE reads with MiXCR, one entry per CDR3 protein. This sample has around 340,000 distinct CDR3 sequences, with 8.5% to 10% found just once. The sample consisted of naive T cells sorted from blood. The receptor source for this set is a woman aged 45-65 years in good health. Both conserved end residues are part of each CDR3. The D gene is left open where the match is weak. For some rows the clone size is stated as once, few or many, or as a class when expanded; others skip it.

once	NA	TRBV20-1	TRBJ2-1	CSARDPGPSYYNEQFF	TGCAGTGCTAGAGACCCGGGGCCTTCTTACTACAATGAGCAGTTCTTC
once	NA	TRBV25-1	TRBJ2-2	CASSVGTLTGELFF	TGTGCCAGCAGCGTAGGGACTTTAACCGGGGAGCTGTTTTTT
few	TRBD1	TRBV3-1	TRBJ1-5	CASSPKAETGLRQPQHF	TGTGCCAGCAGCCCCAAAGCAGAGACAGGGTTACGCCAGCCCCAGCATTTT
few	NA	TRBV27	TRBJ2-1	CASSFRGGSYNEQFF	TGTGCCAGCAGTTTTCGAGGAGGCTCCTACAATGAGCAGTTCTTC
few	NA	TRBV10-3	TRBJ2-1	CAQRGDAYNEQFF	TGTGCGCAGCGCGGGGATGCCTACAATGAGCAGTTCTTC
few	TRBD1	TRBV27	TRBJ2-2	CASSFMGQGAAGELFF	TGTGCCAGCAGTTTTATGGGACAGGGGGCAGCCGGGGAGCTGTTTTTT
many	TRBD2	TRBV3-1	TRBJ2-2	CASSHLTSGRAGELFF	TGTGCCAGCAGCCACCTTACGAGCGGGAGAGCCGGGGAGCTGTTTTTT
NA	TRBD2	TRBV20-1	TRBJ2-1	CSPREGSSYNEQFF	TGCAGCCCTAGGGAGGGGAGCTCCTACAATGAGCAGTTCTTC
NA	NA	TRBV5-6	TRBJ2-3	CASLHQGADTQYF	TGTGCCAGTCTTCACCAAGGCGCAGATACGCAGTATTTT
NA	NA	TRBV10-3	TRBJ2-1	CAIKGGSAYGEQFF	TGTGCCATCAAGGGGGGATCCGCATACGGTGAGCAGTTCTTC
few	TRBD1	TRBV10-3	TRBJ2-1	CAISEPGGRNNEQFF	TGTGCCATCAGTGAGCCAGGGGGTAGGAACAATGAGCAGTTCTTC
NA	NA	TRBV4-2	TRBJ2-1	CASSPTGNGVGYNEQFF	TGTGCCAGCAGCCCTACAGGGAACGGAGTGGGGTACAATGAGCAGTTCTTC
few	NA	TRBV4-2	TRBJ2-1	CASSHHSENNEQFF	TGTGCCAGCAGCCACCACTCCGAGAACAATGAGCAGTTCTTC
many	NA	TRBV12-5	TRBJ2-2	CASGPFTGIGELFF	TGTGCTAGTGGTCCCTTTACAGGGATCGGGGAGCTGTTTTTT
NA	TRBD1	TRBV7-8	TRBJ2-7	CASSVGQEIYEQYF	TGTGCCAGCAGCGTAGGACAGGAGATCTACGAGCAGTACTTC
many	TRBD2	TRBV4-1	TRBJ2-1	CASSPGTSGWGNEQFF	TGCGCCAGCAGCCCCGGGACTAGCGGGTGGGGCAATGAGCAGTTCTTC
NA	TRBD2	TRBV7-6	TRBJ2-7	CASSLVAAGVSEQYF	TGTGCCAGCAGCTTAGTCGCAGCGGGAGTGAGCGAGCAGTACTTC
NA	NA	TRBV4-1	TRBJ1-5	CASSQGAEYSNQPQHF	TGCGCCAGCAGCCAAGGGGCAGAATATAGCAATCAGCCCCAGCATTTT
many	TRBD2	TRBV24-1	TRBJ2-1	CATSDLKAGALQFF	TGTGCCACCAGTGATTTGAAAGCGGGGGCTCTACAGTTCTTC
NA	NA	TRBV11-3	TRBJ1-1	CASPHLSAFF	TGTGCCAGCCCACATCTTTCAGCTTTCTTT
few	NA	TRBV24-1	TRBJ2-3	CATSDPRSMGFADTQYF	TGTGCCACCAGTGATCCCAGGAGTATGGGCTTCGCAGATACGCAGTATTTT
few	NA	TRBV19	TRBJ1-1	CASIQGGGDEAFF	TGTGCCAGTATCCAGGGTGGCGGAGATGAAGCTTTCTTT
few	TRBD2	TRBV5-1	TRBJ2-1	CASSPGLAEAYNEQFF	TGCGCCAGCAGCCCGGGACTAGCGGAGGCCTACAATGAGCAGTTCTTC
NA	NA	TRBV5-1	TRBJ2-1	CASSGPYGEQFF	TGCGCCAGCAGCGGACCGTATGGTGAGCAGTTCTTC
many	TRBD1	TRBV6-2/TRBV6-3	TRBJ1-5	CASRAGGRISNQPQHF	TGTGCCAGCAGGGCAGGGGGGCGAATAAGCAATCAGCCCCAGCATTTT
NA	NA	TRBV5-5	TRBJ2-3	CASSPPGPDTQYF	TGTGCCAGCAGCCCGCCGGGGCCCGATACGCAGTATTTT
NA	NA	TRBV7-6	TRBJ2-5	CAVSLQETQYF	TGTGCCGTTAGCCTGCAAGAGACCCAGTACTTC
few	NA	TRBV20-1	TRBJ2-5	CSARDYFSETQYF	TGCAGTGCTAGAGATTACTTCTCGGAGACCCAGTACTTC
NA	TRBD2	TRBV27	TRBJ2-1	CASSKISGRPSYNEQFF	TGTGCCAGCAGTAAAATTAGCGGGAGGCCCTCCTACAATGAGCAGTTCTTC
NA	NA	TRBV27	TRBJ2-3	CASSLSKRPSTDTQYF	TGTGCCAGCAGTTTATCAAAGCGGCCTAGCACAGATACGCAGTATTTT
NA	NA	TRBV7-2	TRBJ2-1	CASSPETHSSYNEQFF	TGTGCCAGCAGCCCTGAGACTCACAGCTCCTACAATGAGCAGTTCTTC
few	TRBD2	TRBV18	TRBJ2-3	CASSPTAGASDTQYF	TGTGCCAGCTCACCGACTGCGGGAGCCTCCGATACGCAGTATTTT
many	NA	TRBV4-1	TRBJ2-7	CASSPSPGPTYEQYF	TGCGCCAGCAGCCCTTCTCCGGGTCCTACCTACGAGCAGTACTTC
NA	NA	TRBV12-3/TRBV12-4	TRBJ2-7	CASSTGTYYEQYF	TGTGCCAGCAGCACCGGGACTTACTACGAGCAGTACTTC
few	TRBD2	TRBV5-1	TRBJ2-7	CASTGLAGGPHEQYF	TGCGCCAGCACGGGACTAGCGGGAGGGCCCCACGAGCAGTACTTC
many	TRBD2	TRBV5-1	TRBJ2-1	CASSQGAGVYNEQFF	TGCGCCAGCAGCCAGGGAGCGGGAGTCTACAATGAGCAGTTCTTC
NA	NA	TRBV6-6	TRBJ2-6	CASRRQGWAGANVLTF	TGTGCCAGCAGAAGGCAGGGGTGGGCTGGGGCCAACGTCCTGACTTTC
NA	NA	TRBV11-3	TRBJ1-1	CASSLSEAEAFF	TGTGCCAGCAGCTTATCGGAGGCTGAAGCTTTCTTT
NA	NA	TRBV20-1	TRBJ2-1	CSARDFQLSYNEQFF	TGCAGTGCTAGAGACTTTCAACTCTCCTACAATGAGCAGTTCTTC
many	NA	TRBV27	TRBJ1-2	CASSDHRVEGYTF	TGTGCCAGCAGTGATCACCGGGTCGAGGGCTACACCTTC
few	TRBD1	TRBV27	TRBJ1-1	CASRVITGVTEAFF	TGTGCCAGCAGGGTCATTACAGGGGTTACTGAAGCTTTCTTT
many	TRBD2	TRBV20-1	TRBJ2-2	CSARASGRALNGELFF	TGCAGTGCTAGGGCTAGCGGGAGGGCCTTGAACGGGGAGCTGTTTTTT
NA	TRBD2	TRBV5-1	TRBJ2-1	CASSLGVGLAGTMKQFF	TGCGCCAGCAGCTTGGGAGTCGGACTAGCGGGTACAATGAAGCAGTTCTTC
many	NA	TRBV20-1	TRBJ2-2	CSATGTSNTGELFF	TGCAGTGCTACAGGGACGTCTAACACCGGGGAGCTGTTTTTT
many	NA	TRBV5-5	TRBJ2-2	CASSWGQGATGELFF	TGTGCCAGCAGCTGGGGCCAGGGAGCCACCGGGGAGCTGTTTTTT
few	TRBD2	TRBV3-1	TRBJ2-1	CASSQELGTSSGDEQFF	TGTGCCAGCAGCCAAGAGTTGGGGACTAGCAGCGGAGATGAGCAGTTCTTC